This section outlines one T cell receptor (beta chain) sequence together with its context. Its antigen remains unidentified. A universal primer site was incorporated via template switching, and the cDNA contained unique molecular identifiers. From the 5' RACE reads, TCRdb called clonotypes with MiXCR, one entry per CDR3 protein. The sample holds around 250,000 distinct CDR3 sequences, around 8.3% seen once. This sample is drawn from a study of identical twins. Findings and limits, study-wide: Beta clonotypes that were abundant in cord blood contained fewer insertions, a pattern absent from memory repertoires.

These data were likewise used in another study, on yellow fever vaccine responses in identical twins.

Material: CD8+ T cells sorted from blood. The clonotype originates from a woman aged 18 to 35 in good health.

Written as DNA, the CDR3 is TGTGCCAGCACCGAAGGACTAGCCGTGGGTACGCAGTATTTT. Its protein product is CASTEGLAVGTQYF. The rearrangement uses TRBV12-3 or TRBV12-4 and TRBJ2-3; 8 bases agree with TRBD2. This CDR3 is 14 amino acids long. V was clipped by 7 bases and J by 8 bases; unmatched bases: 11.